This T cell receptor (beta chain) was profiled in a study of cytomegalovirus exposure and HLA in healthy donors (dated by TCRdb to 2016 to 2017). Looking at the study overall: According to an earlier analysis of around 600 of the donors, about 179 million T cells yielded 90 million to 140 million unique TCR beta sequences and 276 Gb of sequence data. About 300 gigabases of sequencing data and approximately 84 million unique TCR sequences were included in an early release covering roughly 600 HLA-typed donors. Of the 300 to 500 genotyped donors, less than 85% were placed in the genetic ancestry cluster associated with self-reported Caucasian donors. The study aimed to test whether cataloging public T cell receptors could reveal signatures of past pathogen exposure. The study used immunosequencing to profile the T cell repertoires of more than 650 subjects and linked those repertoires to cytomegalovirus serostatus. A separate validation cohort of 90 to 150 different subjects was used in addition to the roughly 670-subject first cohort. The study combined high-throughput TCR immunosequencing, statistical association of individual TCRs with disease status, and machine learning to predict cytomegalovirus infection status. In a later analysis, previously published TCR beta repertoires from 666 donors were re-analyzed and high-resolution HLA genotyping was added so that TCR occurrence patterns could be studied. Rather than using new phenotypic data, the later analysis identified candidate immune exposures from TCR beta sequences and from how often those sequences occurred across donors. To decide whether each TCR beta V gene segment behaved as functional or pseudogenic, an earlier analysis of some 600 of the donors relied on high-throughput TCR beta sequencing. Donor age, sex, ethnicity and CMV serostatus were compiled together with the repertoire data. A later genetic analysis took genome-wide SNP genotypes for about 65% of the 666 donors and used that subset as a discovery cohort. Every discovery cohort repertoire had been produced on one sequencing platform. Class I and class II HLA loci were covered by the typing at four-digit resolution. The number of donors typed differed by locus, with roughly 620-630 for A, B, C, DRB1 and DQB1, more than 500 for DQA1, some 570 for DPA1, and around 450 for DPB1. Roughly 5 DR-DQ haplotypes were handled as single units for association and clustering, since linkage in the cohort was strong. Among some 410 genotyped donors of the cohort, an average of approximately 240,000 unique TCR beta nucleotide sequences was sequenced per donor, of which about 20% were non-productive. Findings and caveats that apply to the study as a whole: According to a later analysis, TCR association rates differed among HLA loci, with DRB1 alleles showing the most associated TCRs and HLA-C alleles showing the fewest. The 87-base-pair reads could not distinguish some IMGT-functional V segments, including TRBV6-2 and TRBV6-3, so those segments were excluded. When HLA alleles, especially DR and DQ, strongly co-occurred, TCR associations were difficult to assign to individual alleles. Broadly in line with IMGT annotations, most TCR beta V segments showed up in productive rearrangements about 87% or about 30% of the time in an earlier analysis of around 550 of the donors. The authors suggested that the approach could potentially be extended to other disease states and immunological phenotypes. A group of highly shared sequence variants was considered likely to be a technical artifact of the sequencing pipeline. This cohort had only TCR beta chains sequenced, and the lack of alpha or paired-chain data limited which features could be detected. In a later analysis, around 17,000 TCR beta sequences were associated with specific HLA alleles at a false discovery rate of 0.05. While some public TCRs were present in many individuals, most TCR sequences turned up only very rarely across donors. Several of the top co-occurrence clusters appeared to be linked to parvovirus B19, influenza, CMV and Epstein-Barr virus, according to a later analysis. In a later analysis, most CMV-associated TCR beta chains were found to appear HLA-restricted, with HLA associations seemingly driven largely by CMV exposure. In a later genetic analysis, a missense DCLRE1C variant was associated with V-gene and J-gene trimming of TCR beta chains, and the association was replicated in an independent cohort. HLA typing was unavailable for some donors at each locus, so association tests used only the typed subset. Presence/absence analyses assumed roughly uniform sequencing depth across donors, an assumption that may not hold. About 17 rarely observed V segments, including chromosome 9 orphons, were excluded from the earlier analysis of several hundred of the donors because counts were too low. A further reported finding was that TCR beta sequences accurately predicted the HLA-A and HLA-B alleles for most subjects in the first cohort. For the cohort, immune exposure information was limited to CMV serostatus. The study listed over 150 TCR beta chains as associated with cytomegalovirus. In a later genetic analysis, fewer N-insertions in productive TCRs were reported among donors in an Asian-associated ancestry cluster than the approximately 670-donor mean. Cytomegalovirus status was reported to be diagnosed by the classifier with high specificity and sensitivity in both the original and validation cohorts. Linkage disequilibrium might explain the correlated functional status among segregating V segments, but an unknown experimental factor could not be excluded. Three of the identified cytomegalovirus-associated TCR beta chains were confirmed in vitro to be specific for cytomegalovirus antigens. In a later analysis, HLA-associated TCR beta chains showed more clonal expansion and lower generation probabilities than non-associated chains that were equally common.

Notes on this clone: There is no known antigen for this receptor.

Receptors were amplified or captured by the immunoSEQ multiplex PCR assay. For the multiplex PCR, a mixture combining 60 forward primers for TCR Vbeta segments and 13 reverse primers for TCR Jbeta segments was used. A multiplex PCR assay on genomic DNA amplified the CDR3 region of rearranged TCR beta genes. The Illumina HiSeq System was used to sequence the amplified TCR beta libraries as 87-base-pair reads. As for the authors' bioinformatics: In a later analysis, roughly 80 million unique TCR beta chains were counted across the roughly 610 repertoires, and approximately 11 million of these chains were shared by at least two donors. Raw reads were error-corrected and collapsed into unique sequences with a nearest-neighbor algorithm that merged closely related sequences to remove PCR and sequencing errors. To assign V, D and J gene segments, CDR3 sequences were aligned to IMGT reference sequences. Each retained sequence needed at least a six-nucleotide match to both a V gene segment and a J gene segment. Rearrangements were called productive when the CDR3 lacked stop codons and stayed in frame with V and J; all others were non-productive. Following IMGT convention, CDR3 was defined as the stretch from the second conserved V-encoded cysteine up to the conserved J-encoded phenylalanine. Sequences without an unambiguous match to a single V gene segment were excluded from the earlier analysis of several hundred of the donors. In an earlier analysis of around 590 of the donors, a V segment was called functional when productive rearrangements were above 56.7%, and segregating when the standard deviation between donors exceeded 5%. A statistical classification framework was built to diagnose cytomegalovirus status from the catalog of TCR beta chain sequences. In a later analysis, V and J genes were assigned by comparing TCR nucleotide sequences against IMGT/GENE-DB human TR gene sequences. Using the TCRdist pipeline, a later analysis assigned CDR3 sequences along with most-parsimonious VDJ recombination scenarios. A later analysis defined each TCR beta chain by its CDR3 amino acid sequence plus V-gene family, and excluded reads lacking a unique V-gene family. In a later analysis, 500 to 700 highly shared, low-generation-probability nucleotide sequences were removed to address suspected cross-contamination and a sequencing artifact. In a later analysis, a clonal expansion index for each public chain was calculated from normalized within-repertoire ranks of inferred template counts. Generation probabilities in a later analysis came from a VDJ recombination model fitted to out-of-frame rearrangements, and those results were checked against IGoR. A later analysis scored TCR-TCR, TCR-HLA and TCR-CMV co-occurrence with hypergeometric tests, applying a repertoire-size bias correction to TCR pairs. To estimate false discovery rates, a later analysis permuted the HLA or CMV assignments 20 times. In a later analysis, co-occurring TCRs were grouped using DBSCAN, and TCRdist sequence similarity was added for clustering within HLA-allele-positive subsets. Co-occurrence clustering excluded repertoires with fewer than 30,000 or more than 120,000 public chains, plus five with anomalous nucleotide sharing. TCRdb re-hosts the immuneACCESS table, in-frame sequences only. Its copies lack some clones; in the studies checked, an unresolved V gene accounts for under half of them, and the cause for the rest is not known. D and trimming come from the DNA, and the V and J calls and clone size come from that table. The sample's own table lists 70,000 to 90,000 clones. The top ten clones comprise around 4% of the sample.

The cohort was made up of 650 to 700 healthy bone marrow donors. At the time of sampling, all cohort members were nominally healthy, though unrecorded immune exposures were likely present. The donor was CMV seropositive and was included in the group of 250 to 300 seropositive cohort members. Every donor gave a peripheral blood sample, and the peripheral blood mononuclear cells from that sample were used for TCR beta sequencing. The Qiagen DNeasy Blood Extraction Kit was used to extract genomic DNA from the blood cell samples. The CDR3 measures 15 amino acids from cysteine to phenylalanine. Solely the CDR3 DNA is kept, with 45 bases framed from the first base. The germline V gene yields SGHDN for CDR1 and FVKESK for CDR2. V has 1 base trimmed and J has 8 bases trimmed; junction bases matching no gene number 5.

Rearrangement joined TRBV14 to TRBJ2-1; TRBD1 lines up with 10 middle nucleotides. Sequencing input: PBMCs. This sequence was found in a man aged 18 to 29 in good health and CMV-seropositive. The nucleotides are TGTGCCAGCAGCCAAGGAGGGACAGGGGTCGATGAGCAGTTCTTC. Translated, it reads CASSQGGTGVDEQFF.